The rows below give T cell receptor beta chains drawn from one sample of a study of blood T cell repertoires in COVID-19. Method: immunoSEQ multiplex PCR; TCRdb's copy keeps in-frame clones and lacks some. This sample has over 200,000 clones, with 70% to 90% found just once. Sequencing input: PBMCs or T cells enriched from blood (not recorded which). The receptors here all came from a woman aged 45-65 years in a cohort exposed to, infected with or recovered from COVID-19 (not recorded which). CDR3s include the opening cysteine and the closing phenylalanine or tryptophan.

j_call: TRBJ2-6; v_call: TRBV5-1; cdr3_aa: CASSLVQPSGANVLTF
j_call: TRBJ1-5; v_call: TRBV28; cdr3_aa: CASSFLRADQPQHF
j_call: TRBJ2-5; v_call: TRBV7-9; cdr3_aa: CASSSQTSEETQYF
j_call: TRBJ2-7; v_call: TRBV7-2; cdr3_aa: CASSTRTGGEYEQYF
j_call: TRBJ1-1; v_call: TRBV15; cdr3_aa: CATSRRGQGSTEAFF
j_call: TRBJ1-2; v_call: TRBV2; cdr3_aa: CASKKNGQDYGYTF
j_call: TRBJ2-7; v_call: TRBV2; cdr3_aa: CASSYDRAKQYF
j_call: TRBJ1-1; v_call: TRBV5-1; cdr3_aa: CASSLLQGATEAFF
j_call: TRBJ1-4; v_call: TRBV10-3; cdr3_aa: CAISEQGLRIFGEKLFF
j_call: TRBJ2-3; v_call: TRBV5-3; cdr3_aa: CARSLGRTLPGQGNTQYF
j_call: TRBJ2-2; v_call: TRBV9; cdr3_aa: CASSVARDGELFF
j_call: TRBJ2-1; v_call: TRBV7-9; cdr3_aa: CASSSLDEQFF
j_call: TRBJ1-5; v_call: TRBV2; cdr3_aa: CASSEDVNLRGANSNQPQHF
j_call: TRBJ2-2; v_call: TRBV2; cdr3_aa: CASSVDRGNTGELFF
j_call: TRBJ2-2; v_call: TRBV7-9; cdr3_aa: CASSWDGTGKTGELFF
j_call: TRBJ2-1; v_call: TRBV5-1; cdr3_aa: CASSLSGGSYNEQFF
j_call: TRBJ1-1; v_call: TRBV7-9; cdr3_aa: CASSQQGGGAEAFF
j_call: TRBJ2-7; v_call: TRBV6-4; cdr3_aa: CASSVEGGSYEQYF
j_call: TRBJ1-5; v_call: TRBV5-1; cdr3_aa: CASSLKTGANQPQHF
j_call: TRBJ1-5; v_call: TRBV12-3/TRBV12-4; cdr3_aa: CASRRSTAQPQHF
j_call: TRBJ2-1; v_call: TRBV5-1; cdr3_aa: CASSLEGTGYYNEQFF
j_call: TRBJ1-1; v_call: TRBV12-2; cdr3_aa: CASRFKFRSRGPNTEAFF
j_call: TRBJ2-6; v_call: TRBV9; cdr3_aa: CASKWRAAGANVLTF
j_call: TRBJ2-3; v_call: TRBV9; cdr3_aa: CASSVGGRSPGLPDTQYF
j_call: TRBJ1-5; v_call: TRBV6-6; cdr3_aa: CASSYTGGYQPQHF
j_call: TRBJ2-1; v_call: TRBV12-3/TRBV12-4; cdr3_aa: CASSSVSEVF
j_call: TRBJ1-1; v_call: TRBV6-5; cdr3_aa: CASSDTGGGTEAFF
j_call: TRBJ1-1; v_call: TRBV4-1; cdr3_aa: CASSQDQKNTEAFF
j_call: TRBJ1-6; v_call: TRBV6-1; cdr3_aa: CASSEGTGANSPLHF
j_call: TRBJ1-6; v_call: TRBV28; cdr3_aa: CASSRGGGNSPLHF
j_call: TRBJ2-5; v_call: TRBV2; cdr3_aa: CASSTGQGGTQYF
j_call: TRBJ1-6; v_call: TRBV6-5; cdr3_aa: CASTRTALYNSPLHF
j_call: TRBJ1-5; v_call: TRBV4-1; cdr3_aa: CASSQTTGVGQPQHF
j_call: TRBJ1-6; v_call: TRBV6-1; cdr3_aa: CASSEFGQGNSPLHF
j_call: TRBJ1-2; v_call: TRBV19; cdr3_aa: CATHSGGYTF
j_call: TRBJ2-5; v_call: TRBV4-3; cdr3_aa: CASSQGSQRGGPETQYF
j_call: TRBJ2-5; v_call: TRBV10-3; cdr3_aa: CAISEPRGQGAGETQYF
j_call: TRBJ1-1; v_call: TRBV10-3; cdr3_aa: CAIREGQVAPYTEAFF
j_call: TRBJ1-2; v_call: TRBV7-9; cdr3_aa: CASSLDRGKGGYTF
j_call: TRBJ1-2; v_call: TRBV18; cdr3_aa: CASSPDKIYGYTF
j_call: TRBJ1-1; v_call: TRBV6-5; cdr3_aa: CASSYSGTREAFF